The 8 T cell receptor beta chains given below trace back to one sample, sequenced in a study of human T cells and chemical hapten exposure. MiXCR was run by TCRdb on the RACE reads, yielding one entry per CDR3 protein. The sample has some 70,000 distinct CDR3 sequences; roughly 9.8% are singletons. Time point reported: pre-sensitization, week 0. The treatment was: therapeutic diphenylcyclopropenone sensitization with weekly scalp DPC. The material was whole blood, obtained in connection with sensitization to the hapten diphenylcyclopropenone (DPC). The source is a woman in her forties or fifties with alopecia areata. Some clones in this sample may be carry-over from other donors' samples.

Of note for this clonotype: An end of the junction does not agree with germline; a read error may underlie this. The chain uses TRBV6-5 and TRBJ1-6; D remains ambiguous. CDR3 length: 16 residues. CDR1 and CDR2 from the germline V gene are MNHEY and SVGAGI. CDR3 coding DNA: TGTGCCAGCAGTTTATTCGCCGGCTCCAATAATTCACCCCTCCACTTT. This translates into CASSLFAGSNNSPLHF.

This clonotype was counted only a few times. This chain uses TRBV18 with TRBJ1-1; no clear D. This CDR3 comprises 12 residues. Trimming left V 2 bases short and J 1 base short, with 2 bases between. Germline V gives CDR1 KGHSH, CDR2 LQKENI. The CDR3 loop is CASSPGNTEAFF. CDR3 sequence (DNA): TGTGCCAGCTCACCAGGGAACACTGAAGCTTTCTTT.

This clonotype was counted at least ten times. The rearrangement links TRBV4-1 to TRBJ2-2; the match to TRBD2 covers 7 bases. The germline gives CDR1 MGHRA, CDR2 YSYEKL. This CDR3 spans 18 amino acids. Trimming took 0 bases from V and 6 from J; bases not matched to a gene: 13. CDR3 protein: CASSQDLQVRGRAGELFF. The DNA of the CDR3 is TGCGCCAGCAGCCAAGATCTTCAGGTCCGGGGGAGGGCCGGGGAGCTGTTTTTT.

Many counts were recorded for this clonotype. The genes are TRBV3-1 and TRBJ2-1, with 10 bases lining up with TRBD2. Germline-derived CDR1 and CDR2 are LGHDT and YNNKEL (reference sequence). This CDR3 contains 14 residues. J gave up 4 bases and V 6 bases, and 3 bases lay outside the gene matches. The CDR3 DNA follows: TGTGCCAGCAGTAATAGCGGGAGGTACAATGAGCAGTTCTTC. This sequence encodes CASSNSGRYNEQFF.

The rearrangement joins TRBV29-1 to TRBJ1-4, with 9 nucleotides matching TRBD1. J gave up 5 bases and V 6 bases, and 7 bases lay outside the gene matches. CDR1 SQVTM and CDR2 ANQGSEA come from the germline V gene. The CDR3 is 14 residues long. The DNA of the CDR3 is TGCAGCGTCTCCCCCGGGACAGGGAATGAAAAACTGTTTTTT. As protein: CSVSPGTGNEKLFF. Looking up the rest from reference TRBV29-1 and TRBJ1-4 gives the full variable domain: SAVISQKPSRDICQRGTSLTIQCQVDSQVTMMFWYRQQPGQSLTLIATANQGSEATYESGFVIDKFPISRPNLTFSTLTVSNMSPEDSSIYLCSVSPGTGNEKLFFGSGTQLSVL.

The sample holds many counts of this clonotype. The rearrangement joins TRBV4-3 to TRBJ2-6, with no clear D. The V end lost 4 bases, the J end lost 4 bases, and 14 bases lay between the germline ends. There are 16 residues in the CDR3. From germline, CDR1 is LGHNA and CDR2 YSLEER. The CDR3 coding sequence is TGCGCCAGCAGCCCTCAGCCCACCCCCGGGGCCAACGTCCTGACTTTC. This encodes CASSPQPTPGANVLTF.

A remark on this clonotype: This CDR3 fails to terminate in the conserved phenylalanine or tryptophan, so it likely reflects a read error. This chain links TRBV28 with TRBJ1-2; D is possibly TRBD1 (6 bases). The germline V gene has CDR1 MDHEN and CDR2 SYDVKM. Trimming cost V 7 bases and J 4 bases, with 10 bases left between them. This CDR3 spans 12 amino acids. CDR3 nucleotides: TGTGCCAGCACCACAGGGAGCTATGGCTACACCCTC. Encoded protein: CASTTGSYGYTL.

CDR3 nucleotide sequence: TGCAGTGCTAGGAGACAGGGAGGCTACACCTTC. Translated: CSARRQGGYTF. The V and J genes are TRBV20-1 and TRBJ1-2; 7 nucleotides line up with TRBD1. Germline V gene lookup returns CDR1 DFQATT and CDR2 SNEGSKA (reference sequence). The CDR3 has 11 residues. Germline trimming cut 3 bases from V and 8 bases from J; bases unmatched to any gene: 3.